The next 28 T cell receptor beta chains were all read from a single sample in a study of T cells after yellow fever vaccination (dated by TCRdb to the late 2010s). In the paper's terms, the treatment or condition label means: live attenuated yellow fever vaccine strain. The method behind the library was 5' RACE. Sequenced using an Illumina HiSeq 2500. Clones were called with MiXCR by TCRdb after fastp trimmed the public reads at Q25, and only in-frame beta chains were retained. Entries that share a CDR3 protein sequence are merged under the most common genes and DNA. Present in this sample are approximately 260,000 distinct CDR3 sequences, 13% of which were seen just once. About 0.51% of the sample lies in the top ten. The material sequenced was CD4+ T cells sorted from PBMCs, taken 45 days after the yellow fever booster vaccination. The receptors originated from a man aged 25 to 40 who received the YFV17D yellow fever vaccine.

There are a few counts of this clonotype. The rearrangement links TRBV6-2 or TRBV6-3 to TRBJ2-1; 9 positions match TRBD2. V gave up 2 bases and J gave up 1 base; unmatched junction bases: 6. Germline V gene sequence: CDR1 MNHEY, CDR2 SVGEGT. CDR3 length equals 17 residues. DNA of the CDR3: TGTGCCAGCAGTTACCTTAGCGGGAGACGGTCCTACAATGAGCAGTTCTTC. Translated: CASSYLSGRRSYNEQFF.

This chain joins TRBV7-9 and TRBJ1-2; 8 nucleotides align to TRBD1. The germline V gene encodes CDR1 SEHNR and CDR2 FQNEAQ (reference sequence). The CDR3 contains 15 residues. J was trimmed by 7 bases and V by 1 base; bases with no gene match: 8. This CDR3 reads CASSLGRDRWPGYTF. The CDR3 DNA follows: TGTGCCAGCAGCTTAGGGCGGGACAGGTGGCCTGGCTACACCTTC.

The table lists this clonotype with a few counts. The gene calls are TRBV9 and TRBJ1-1; 7 nucleotides match TRBD1. The V gene's germline CDR1 is SGDLS and CDR2 YYNGEE. V shed 4 bases and J 2 bases; nucleotides not matched to a gene: 5. This CDR3 is built from 14 residues. The CDR3 DNA sequence: TGTGCCAGCAGCCCATGGACAGGAAACACTGAAGCTTTCTTT. This gives the protein CASSPWTGNTEAFF.

This clonotype was picked up a small number of times. The chain joins TRBV2 to TRBJ2-7; possibly TRBD2 for D (5 bases). This CDR3 is built from 15 residues. Germline-derived CDR1 and CDR2 are SNHLY and FYNNEI. Trimming removed 4 bases at V and 3 bases at J, with 16 bases between. CDR3 DNA: TGTGCCAGCAGTGGACTACTCCTCACCAGCTACGAGCAGTACTTC. Protein sequence: CASSGLLLTSYEQYF.

This clonotype occurred many times. The chain carries TRBV20-1 and TRBJ2-5; D remains ambiguous. V dropped 3 bases and J dropped 4 bases, with 12 bases sitting between them. Germline V gene sequence: CDR1 DFQATT, CDR2 SNEGSKA (reference sequence). The CDR3 contains 13 residues. DNA of the CDR3: TGCAGTGCTAGGACTTACAGATTAGAGACCCAGTACTTC. Amino acid sequence: CSARTYRLETQYF.

CDR3 residues: CASSRNRILTTNTQYF. CDR3 DNA: TGTGCCAGCAGCAGGAACAGGATCCTAACTACGAATACGCAGTATTTT. This chain joins TRBV5-8 and TRBJ2-3, with D perhaps TRBD1 (5 bases). Trimming removed 4 bases from V and 7 bases from J, with 22 bases in between. Germline V lookup: CDR1 SGHTS, CDR2 YDEGEE. The CDR3 is made up of 16 amino acids.

In this sample, this clonotype turned up a few times. This chain uses TRBV20-1 with TRBJ2-7; 8 nucleotides agree with TRBD2. V lost 2 bases to trimming and J lost 2 bases; unmatched junction nucleotides: 8. The germline V gene has CDR1 DFQATT and CDR2 SNEGSKA (reference sequence). The CDR3 length is 15 residues. CDR3 loop: CSARKAGTSPYEQYF. CDR3 nucleotide sequence: TGCAGTGCTAGAAAGGCCGGGACTAGTCCCTACGAGCAGTACTTC.

The table lists this clonotype with many counts. The genes are TRBV5-1 and TRBJ1-2, with 7 bases matching TRBD1. The CDR3 is 13 residues long. J was trimmed by 5 bases and V by 0 bases; bases with no gene match: 1. Germline loops: CDR1 SGHRS, CDR2 YFSETQ. The CDR3 protein is CASSLDRGYGYTF. DNA of the CDR3: TGCGCCAGCAGCTTGGACAGGGGATATGGCTACACCTTC.

The rearrangement uses TRBV20-1 and TRBJ1-1, with TRBD1 matching over 7 bases. Germline V gene sequence: CDR1 DFQATT, CDR2 SNEGSKA (reference sequence). V gave up 2 bases and J gave up 2 bases; unmatched junction bases: 5. The CDR3 extends over 14 amino acids. The CDR3: CSARKGASNTEAFF. Written as DNA, the CDR3 is TGCAGTGCTAGAAAGGGGGCTAGTAACACTGAAGCTTTCTTT.

This clonotype was recorded a few times. The chain combines TRBV20-1 with TRBJ2-3; the D gene is possibly TRBD2 (5 bases). Germline-derived CDR1 and CDR2 are DFQATT and SNEGSKA (reference sequence). There are 12 residues in the CDR3. V lost 0 bases to trimming and J lost 10 bases, with 11 bases between them. CDR3 in amino acids: CSARETPEAQYF. As DNA, the CDR3 is TGCAGTGCTAGAGAGACCCCGGAGGCGCAGTATTTT.

The CDR3 loop reads CSATASGANVLTF. In nucleotides, the CDR3 is TGCAGTGCTACAGCCTCTGGGGCCAACGTCCTGACTTTC. This chain connects TRBV20-1 to TRBJ2-6; D is undetermined. Germline V lookup: CDR1 DFQATT, CDR2 SNEGSKA (reference sequence). V was cut by 4 bases and J by 0 bases, with 4 bases left in between. The CDR3 consists of 13 residues.

This clonotype was seen ten or more times. The V call is TRBV11-2, the J call TRBJ2-5; D is ambiguous. The germline V gene encodes CDR1 SGHAT and CDR2 FQNNGV. This CDR3 region has 15 residues. The germline V and J ends were trimmed by 2 bases and 2 bases, with 12 bases remaining between them. The CDR3 region has the DNA TGTGCCAGCAGCTTAATAAAGATCCAACAAGAGACCCAGTACTTC. Protein: CASSLIKIQQETQYF.

The rearrangement uses TRBV20-1 and TRBJ2-5; D remains ambiguous. The V gene lost 0 bases and the J gene lost 3 bases, with 14 bases spanning the gap. Germline-derived CDR1 and CDR2 are DFQATT and SNEGSKA (reference sequence). The CDR3 is 15 residues long. This CDR3 reads CSARDPRRDEETQYF. CDR3 DNA: TGCAGTGCTAGAGATCCGCGACGAGACGAAGAGACCCAGTACTTC.

This clonotype showed up just a few times. The chain links TRBV20-1 to TRBJ1-2; 7 bases match TRBD1. Per germline, CDR1 DFQATT and CDR2 SNEGSKA (reference sequence). V lost 6 bases to trimming and J lost 4 bases; unmatched junction nucleotides: 5. This CDR3 has 12 amino acids. CDR3 nucleotides: TGCAGTGCACCGGACAGGCTCTATGGCTACACCTTC. Translation gives CSAPDRLYGYTF.

This clonotype was seen many times. V usage is TRBV24-1 and J usage is TRBJ2-1; a weak D match, TRBD2 (6 bases). The CDR3 extends over 14 amino acids. V lost 9 bases and J lost 1, with 12 bases in between. Germline CDR1 reads KGHDR; CDR2 reads SFDVKD. The DNA for the CDR3 is TGTGCCACCTCCTTGGGAGGTTCCTACAATGAGCAGTTCTTC. Protein sequence: CATSLGGSYNEQFF.

This clonotype was observed a few times. This sequence joins TRBV29-1 and TRBJ2-4; 8 positions agree with TRBD2. Germline loops: CDR1 SQVTM, CDR2 ANQGSEA. Trimming took 7 bases from V and 8 from J; bases not matched to a gene: 10. The CDR3 sequence is 13 residues long. CDR3 DNA: TGCAGCGCCTCAGCAGGGCGGGGGGACATTCAGTACTTC. It encodes CSASAGRGDIQYF.

Here the CDR3 reads CASSSLQGGTEAFF. CDR3 DNA sequence: TGTGCCAGCAGCTCCTTACAGGGAGGCACTGAAGCTTTCTTT. The chain links TRBV3-1 to TRBJ1-1; tentative D call: TRBD1 (6 bases). This CDR3 has 14 residues. The V gene lost 5 bases and the J gene lost 4 bases, with 14 bases spanning the gap. CDR1 is LGHDT and CDR2 is YNNKEL in the germline V gene (reference sequence).

The rearrangement joins TRBV29-1 to TRBJ2-2; TRBD1 matches 7 bases. With V trimmed by 5 bases and J by 4 bases, 7 bases remained unmatched. Germline lookup yields CDR1 SQVTM and CDR2 ANQGSEA. The CDR3 runs to 14 residues. CDR3 bases: TGCAGCGTTAAAGGACAGGACATCACCGGGGAGCTGTTTTTT. This translates into CSVKGQDITGELFF.

In nucleotides, the CDR3 is TGTGCCAGCAGCTTAGGCACAGGGTCTGAAGCTTTCTTT. Protein sequence: CASSLGTGSEAFF. The rearrangement links TRBV7-9 to TRBJ1-1; tentatively, D is TRBD1 (6 bases). Germline V lookup: CDR1 SEHNR, CDR2 FQNEAQ (reference sequence). Trimming cost V 1 base and J 6 bases, with 9 bases left between them. This CDR3 is 13 amino acids long.

A few counts support this clonotype. The chain combines TRBV20-1 with TRBJ1-6; 8 nucleotides line up with TRBD1. V trimming: 1 base; J trimming: 10 bases; junction bases outside the gene matches: 9. The CDR3 has 15 amino acids. Germline V gene lookup returns CDR1 DFQATT and CDR2 SNEGSKA (reference sequence). CDR3 bases: TGCAGTGCTAGAGGGACCCAGGGGGCCCGGTCACCCCTCCACTTT. Encoded protein: CSARGTQGARSPLHF.

The chain carries TRBV7-2 and TRBJ1-5; 8 bases fit TRBD1. The CDR3 extends over 15 amino acids. After removal of 4 bases from V and 0 bases from J, the junction contained 2 bases not matched to a gene. Germline V gene data show CDR1 as SGHTA and CDR2 as FQGNSA. Written as DNA, the CDR3 is TGTGCCAGCAGCTCGGACAGGGTTAGCAATCAGCCCCAGCATTTT. Protein: CASSSDRVSNQPQHF.

J is TRBJ2-7 and V is TRBV11-2, with D unclear. The CDR3 sequence is 15 residues long. Trimming left V 4 bases short and J 2 bases short, with 15 bases between. Germline V lookup: CDR1 SGHAT, CDR2 FQNNGV. The CDR3 region is CASSSQEVMTYEQYF. For the CDR3, the DNA is TGTGCCAGCAGCTCACAAGAGGTTATGACCTACGAGCAGTACTTC.

This clonotype has a handful of counts. The V and J genes are TRBV6-5 and TRBJ2-1; 11 nucleotides agree with TRBD1. Germline lookup yields CDR1 MNHEY and CDR2 SVGAGI. CDR3 length: 16 residues. V shed 2 bases, J shed 8 bases, and the junction held 8 bases outside the gene matches. CDR3 residues: CASSYPGTGGNHEQFF. CDR3 sequence (DNA): TGTGCCAGCAGTTACCCCGGGACAGGGGGTAATCATGAGCAGTTCTTC.

The chain has TRBV20-1 and TRBJ2-2; D is ambiguous. V lost 7 bases to trimming and J lost 4 bases, with 10 bases between them. The CDR3 loop spans 12 amino acids. Germline assignment: CDR1 DFQATT and CDR2 SNEGSKA (reference sequence). CDR3 in DNA: TGCAGTGTTTTAAGGGTCACCGGGGAGCTGTTTTTT. This gives the protein CSVLRVTGELFF.

The gene calls are TRBV20-1 and TRBJ2-3; TRBD2 aligns across 10 bases. Per the germline V gene, CDR1 is DFQATT and CDR2 is SNEGSKA (reference sequence). J was trimmed by 5 bases and V by 2 bases; bases with no gene match: 7. CDR3 length: 15 residues. The CDR3 loop is CSARTGTSVGDTQYF. The CDR3 DNA reads TGCAGTGCTAGAACTGGGACTAGCGTTGGAGATACGCAGTATTTT.

This clonotype was seen at least ten times. The junction differs from germline at one of its ends, possibly a read error. The V call is TRBV20-1, the J call TRBJ2-1; D perhaps matches TRBD2 (6 bases). The germline CDR1 and CDR2 sequences are DFQATT and SNEGSKA (reference sequence). The CDR3 runs 11 residues. The CDR3 DNA sequence: TGCAGTGCAAGGCGGGACTCCGGTTTGGGGTTC. Protein sequence: CSARRDSGLGF.

This clonotype occurred many times. This chain links TRBV20-1 with TRBJ1-5; 9 positions agree with TRBD1. V shed 3 bases and J 7 bases; nucleotides not matched to a gene: 7. The germline CDR1 and CDR2 sequences are DFQATT and SNEGSKA (reference sequence). The CDR3 runs 14 residues. The CDR3 DNA follows: TGCAGTGCTAGGGCAACAGGGGGCCGACAGCCCCAGCATTTT. Its protein is CSARATGGRQPQHF.

The V and J genes are TRBV3-1 and TRBJ2-3; weak D call: TRBD1 (6 bases). This CDR3 has 13 residues. Per the germline V gene, CDR1 is LGHDT and CDR2 is YNNKEL (reference sequence). The V end lost 0 bases, the J end lost 6 bases, and 7 bases lay between the germline ends. The CDR3 DNA is TGTGCCAGCAGCCAAGACGGACAGGATACGCAGTATTTT. Protein sequence: CASSQDGQDTQYF.